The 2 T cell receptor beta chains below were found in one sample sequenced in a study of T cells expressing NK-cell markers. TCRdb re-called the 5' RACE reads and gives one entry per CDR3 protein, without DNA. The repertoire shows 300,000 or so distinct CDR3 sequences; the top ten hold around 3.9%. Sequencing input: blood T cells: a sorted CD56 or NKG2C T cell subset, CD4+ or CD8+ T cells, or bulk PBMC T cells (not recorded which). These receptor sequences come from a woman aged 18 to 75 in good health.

CDR3 sequence reads: CSARVLPGQDRNNSPLHF. The chain couples TRBV20-1 to TRBJ1-6; TCRdb calls TRBD1, which cannot be checked without DNA. The germline V gene has CDR1 DFQATT and CDR2 SNEGSKA (reference sequence). The CDR3 loop spans 18 amino acids.

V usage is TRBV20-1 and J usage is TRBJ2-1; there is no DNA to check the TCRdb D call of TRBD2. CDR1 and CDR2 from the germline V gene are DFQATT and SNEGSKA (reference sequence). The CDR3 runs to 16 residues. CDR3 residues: CSAAGLAGGDYNEQFF.